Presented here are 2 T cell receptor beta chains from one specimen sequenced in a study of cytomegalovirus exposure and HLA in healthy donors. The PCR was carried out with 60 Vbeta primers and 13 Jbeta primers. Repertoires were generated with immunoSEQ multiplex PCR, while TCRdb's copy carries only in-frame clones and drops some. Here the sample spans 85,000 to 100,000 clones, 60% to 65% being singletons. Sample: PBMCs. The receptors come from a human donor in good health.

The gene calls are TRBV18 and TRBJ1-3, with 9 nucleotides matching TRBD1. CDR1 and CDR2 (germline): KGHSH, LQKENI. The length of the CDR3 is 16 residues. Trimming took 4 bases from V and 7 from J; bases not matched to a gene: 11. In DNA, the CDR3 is TGTGCCAGCTCACTCGGACAGGGGCAACAGGAGAACACCATATATTTT. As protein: CASSLGQGQQENTIYF.

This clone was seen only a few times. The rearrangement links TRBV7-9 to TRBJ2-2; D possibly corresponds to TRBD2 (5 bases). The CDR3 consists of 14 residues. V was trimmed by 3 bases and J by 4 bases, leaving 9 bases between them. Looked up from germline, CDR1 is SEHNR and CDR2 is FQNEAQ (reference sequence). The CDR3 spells CASSLTTVTGELFF. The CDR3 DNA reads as TGTGCCAGCAGCTTGACTACGGTCACCGGGGAGCTGTTTTTT. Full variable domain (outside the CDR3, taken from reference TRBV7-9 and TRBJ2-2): DTGVSQNPRHKITKRGQNVTFRCDPISEHNRLYWYRQTLGQGPEFLTYFQNEAQLEKSRLLSDRFSAERPKGSFSTLEIQRTEQGDSAMYLCASSLTTVTGELFFGEGSRLTVL.